This T cell receptor beta chain was retrieved from a study of OX40 agonist ivuxolimab in advanced cancers. Study-wide background: The treatment was a fully human IgG2 OX40 agonist, ivuxolimab. Hepatocellular carcinoma, melanoma, renal cell or head and neck cancer affected the dose-escalation patients. It was permissible to have had prior anti-PD-1, anti-PD-L1 or anti-CTLA-4 therapy, and around 41% had some.

Cycle 7 day 1, cycle 4 day 1, and baseline were the timepoints at which blood was sampled. Generated by immunoSEQ multiplex PCR, the TCRdb table keeps only in-frame clones and is missing some. The sample has tens of thousands of clones; roughly 80% are singletons. The CDR3 length is 16 residues. The germline V gene has CDR1 LGHNA and CDR2 YNFKEQ. The junction had 1 base not matched to a gene; V was cut back by 0 bases and J by 0 bases. This clone was picked up many times. This TCR was sampled from an adult with an advanced solid tumor such as melanoma, head and neck, liver or kidney cancer. J is TRBJ2-7 and V is TRBV4-2; 11 bases match TRBD2. Sequencing was performed on CD4+ or CD8+ T cells sorted from blood, taken in a trial of the OX40 agonist ivuxolimab. The CDR3 loop is CASSQDGTSGSYEQYF. In DNA, the CDR3 is TGTGCCAGCAGCCAAGATGGGACTAGCGGCTCCTACGAGCAGTACTTC.